There are many counts of the clone carrying this T cell receptor (beta chain). Its antigen is unidentified. The data were taken from a study of T cell repertoires in cytomegalovirus infection. From the reads, TCRdb called clonotypes with MiXCR, one entry per CDR3 protein. Counted here are 80,000 or so distinct CDR3 sequences, roughly a quarter occurring once; the ten biggest clones make up 50%. The CDR3 spans 16 residues. Per the germline V gene, CDR1 is SGHKS and CDR2 is YYEKEE (reference sequence). V lost 0 bases to trimming and J lost 4 bases, with 14 bases between them. The chain links TRBV5-5 to TRBJ1-5, with a tentative D call TRBD1 (5 bases). This clonotype was sampled from a human donor in good health (CMV status not recorded). Some clones in this sample may be carry-over from other donors' samples. This sample comprised CD8+ T cells from cultured PBMCs, obtained from culture after CMV antigen stimulation. The CDR3 loop is CASSLDFGRDNQPQHF. The CDR3 nucleotides read TGTGCCAGCAGCTTGGATTTTGGCAGGGATAATCAGCCCCAGCATTTT.